This TCR beta chain was sequenced in a study of molecular identifiers for immune sequencing clone quantification. In TCRdb, the PCR reads were re-called with MiXCR into one record per CDR3 protein. Among 460,000 or so distinct CDR3 sequences, around 23% were seen once, and the ten largest hold 0.7% to 0.9%. CDR1 SGHRS and CDR2 YFSETQ come from the germline V gene. The CDR3 consists of 14 residues. V lost 2 bases and J lost 4, with 13 bases in between. This clonotype was seen only a few times. The genes are TRBV5-1 and TRBJ2-7, with D tentatively TRBD1 (5 bases). Sequencing used naive CD8+ T cells from blood, with Jurkat cell RNA spiked in. Subset: FACS-sorted CD8+CD4-CCR7+CD45RA+ naive T cells. The clonotype originates from a human donor in good health. Some libraries in this study had Jurkat cell RNA spiked in. The CDR3 DNA reads TGCGCCAGCAGCTTTCATGGACAAGAATACGAGCAGTACTTC. Amino acids: CASSFHGQEYEQYF.